This is a list of T cell receptor beta chains from one sample in a study of graft-versus-host responses after intestinal transplantation. The antigens of these receptors remain unknown. Sequenced by immunoSEQ multiplex PCR; TCRdb stores in-frame clones only, minus some. This table has around 100,000 clones, more than 75% appearing once. Sequencing used unstimulated CD4+ T cells sorted from spleen or lymph node cells, obtained before transplant. The source of these receptors is a human donor who was the organ donor for an intestinal transplant. Both conserved end residues are part of each CDR3. A D gene is named only where the DNA matches it firmly. Clone size is given for some rows only: seen once, a few or many times, or a class if the clone is expanded.

clone_size j_call v_call d_call cdr3_length cdr3_aa cdr3_nt
- TRBJ2-7 TRBV5-1 TRBD1 17 CASSRGTGDRITYEQYF TGCGCCAGCAGCCGGGGGACAGGGGATAGAATAACCTACGAGCAGTACTTC
- TRBJ2-6 TRBV7-3 - 17 CASSLMGPRAGANVLTF TGTGCCAGCAGCTTAATGGGTCCGCGGGCTGGGGCCAACGTCCTGACTTTC
- TRBJ1-6 TRBV7-9 - 14 CASTSTDYNSPLHF TGTGCCAGCACCTCGACAGATTATAATTCACCCCTCCACTTT
- TRBJ2-7 TRBV5-1 TRBD1 16 CASSNVDRAFRYEQYF TGCGCCAGCAGCAACGTGGACAGGGCGTTTCGATACGAGCAGTACTTC
- TRBJ1-3 TRBV2 TRBD1 15 CASRDWDRGLDTIYF TGTGCCAGCAGAGATTGGGACAGGGGGCTGGACACCATATATTTT
- TRBJ1-4 TRBV29-1 - 13 CSVRGSFNEKLFF TGCAGCGTACGAGGGTCTTTTAATGAAAAACTGTTTTTT
- TRBJ1-2 TRBV6-6 - 14 CASSPAVTHYGYTF TGTGCCAGCAGTCCCGCAGTGACCCACTATGGCTACACCTTC
- TRBJ2-3 TRBV7-9 TRBD2 17 CASSTGLAGGPADTQYF TGTGCCAGCAGCACGGGACTAGCGGGGGGGCCGGCAGATACGCAGTATTTT
- TRBJ1-2 TRBV6-6 TRBD1 13 CASRTGTEDGYTF TGTGCCAGCAGGACCGGGACAGAGGATGGCTACACCTTC
- TRBJ1-1 TRBV28 - 12 CASSSRSSEAFF TGTGCCAGCAGTTCCCGCAGTTCTGAAGCTTTCTTT
- TRBJ1-2 TRBV28 - 13 CASSLQGTYGYTF TGTGCCAGCAGTTTACAGGGTACCTATGGCTACACCTTC
- TRBJ2-7 TRBV29-1 - 11 CSVVGAREQYF TGCAGCGTTGTTGGGGCACGCGAGCAGTACTTC
- TRBJ1-5 TRBV10-2 - 12 CASSTNNQPQHF TGCGCCAGCAGTACTAATAATCAGCCCCAGCATTTT
- TRBJ1-3 TRBV28 - 16 CASPPSDGNSGNTIYF TGTGCCAGCCCCCCAAGTGACGGGAACTCTGGAAACACCATATATTTT
- TRBJ2-1 TRBV9 TRBD2 16 CASSARGGAPNNEQFF TGTGCCAGCAGCGCCCGCGGGGGTGCTCCTAACAATGAGCAGTTCTTC
- TRBJ2-1 TRBV19 - 17 CASSPRIAQSSYNEQFF TGTGCCAGTAGTCCACGGATAGCTCAGAGCTCCTACAATGAGCAGTTCTTC
- TRBJ1-5 TRBV9 - 16 CASSVGPSPGNQPQHF TGTGCCAGCAGCGTAGGCCCGTCCCCTGGGAATCAGCCCCAGCATTTT
once TRBJ2-5 TRBV19 - 14 CASSISGNLETQYF TGTGCCAGTAGTATTTCAGGGAATTTAGAGACCCAGTACTTC
- TRBJ1-3 TRBV7-2 - 15 CASRRDRSSGNTIYF TGTGCCAGCAGGAGAGATCGGAGCTCTGGAAACACCATATATTTT
- TRBJ1-2 TRBV25-1 - 12 CASSAGARGYTF TGTGCCAGCAGTGCCGGGGCGCGGGGCTACACCTTC
- TRBJ2-3 TRBV5-1 TRBD2 18 CASSLGRAGATRGDTQYF TGCGCCAGCAGCTTGGGGAGAGCGGGGGCGACTCGGGGAGATACGCAGTATTTT
- TRBJ2-1 TRBV30 - 12 CAWSVGYNEQFF TGTGCCTGGAGTGTGGGCTACAATGAGCAGTTCTTC
- TRBJ1-1 TRBV25-1 - 14 CASSSRAGNTEAFF TGTGCCAGCAGTTCACGGGCGGGGAACACTGAAGCTTTCTTT
- TRBJ1-1 TRBV11-2 - 17 CASSLLGPKTPNTEAFF TGTGCCAGCAGCTTGTTGGGGCCCAAGACACCGAACACTGAAGCTTTCTTT
- TRBJ2-2 TRBV19 - 11 CASTTIGELFF TGTGCCAGTACCACGATCGGGGAGCTGTTTTTT
- TRBJ2-3 TRBV10-3 TRBD2 16 CAIAPGLAGGQDTQYF TGTGCCATCGCACCCGGACTAGCGGGGGGACAAGATACGCAGTATTTT
- TRBJ1-2 TRBV6-1 - 14 CAINLLGQSRGYTF TGTGCCATCAACCTGCTGGGGCAATCCCGTGGCTACACCTTC
- TRBJ2-3 TRBV27 - 13 CASSRAGTDTQYF TGTGCCAGCAGTCGGGCAGGCACAGATACGCAGTATTTT
- TRBJ1-1 TRBV12-5 - 13 CASGLQTYTEAFF TGTGCTAGTGGTTTGCAAACATACACTGAAGCTTTCTTT
- TRBJ2-1 TRBV7-9 - 17 CASSRPLGTSSYNEQFF TGTGCCAGCAGCCGTCCTCTGGGGACGAGCTCCTACAATGAGCAGTTCTTC